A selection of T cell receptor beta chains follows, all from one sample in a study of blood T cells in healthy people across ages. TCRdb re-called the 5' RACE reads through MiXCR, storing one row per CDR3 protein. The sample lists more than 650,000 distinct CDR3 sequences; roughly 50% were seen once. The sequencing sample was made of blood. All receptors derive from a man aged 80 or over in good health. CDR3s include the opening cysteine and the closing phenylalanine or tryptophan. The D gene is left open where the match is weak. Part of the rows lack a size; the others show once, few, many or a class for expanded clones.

CDR3aa: CASSESVFKNIQYF; CDR3nt: TGTGCCAGCAGTGAATCGGTCTTCAAAAACATTCAGTACTTC; j_gene: TRBJ2-4; d_gene: .; v_gene: TRBV25-1; abundance: .
CDR3aa: CSVERTGVTGELFF; CDR3nt: TGCAGCGTTGAAAGGACAGGGGTCACCGGGGAGCTGTTTTTT; j_gene: TRBJ2-2; d_gene: TRBD1; v_gene: TRBV29-1; abundance: once
CDR3aa: CSVEGESGSYNEQFF; CDR3nt: TGCAGCGTTGAGGGCGAGAGCGGGAGCTACAATGAGCAGTTCTTC; j_gene: TRBJ2-1; d_gene: TRBD2; v_gene: TRBV29-1; abundance: .
CDR3aa: CATGIGRGEIQYF; CDR3nt: TGTGCCACCGGTATCGGAAGGGGGGAGATCCAGTACTTC; j_gene: TRBJ2-5; d_gene: .; v_gene: TRBV2; abundance: .
CDR3aa: CASSQSGAKEQYF; CDR3nt: TGTGCCAGCAGCCAAAGCGGGGCCAAGGAGCAGTACTTC; j_gene: TRBJ2-7; d_gene: TRBD2; v_gene: TRBV3-1; abundance: .
CDR3aa: CASSPNSWTSGVGDTQYF; CDR3nt: TGTGCCAGCAGTCCGAATTCGTGGACTAGCGGGGTTGGGGATACGCAGTATTTT; j_gene: TRBJ2-3; d_gene: TRBD2; v_gene: TRBV6-1; abundance: .
CDR3aa: CSASETSGRGGEQFF; CDR3nt: TGCAGTGCTAGCGAGACTAGCGGGAGAGGGGGTGAGCAGTTCTTC; j_gene: TRBJ2-1; d_gene: TRBD2; v_gene: TRBV20-1; abundance: .
CDR3aa: CASSVALGGANVLTF; CDR3nt: TGTGCCAGCAGCGTAGCTTTGGGAGGGGCCAACGTCCTGACTTTC; j_gene: TRBJ2-6; d_gene: .; v_gene: TRBV9; abundance: .
CDR3aa: CASSQDPRRAHSYEQYF; CDR3nt: TGCGCCAGCAGCCAAGATCCCCGCAGGGCCCACTCCTACGAGCAGTACTTC; j_gene: TRBJ2-7; d_gene: .; v_gene: TRBV4-1; abundance: .
CDR3aa: CASSLRTGEGVLTF; CDR3nt: TGTGCCAGCAGTTTACGGACAGGGGAGGGCGTCCTGACTTTC; j_gene: TRBJ2-6; d_gene: TRBD1; v_gene: TRBV27; abundance: .
CDR3aa: CASSLQGRVETQYF; CDR3nt: TGTGCCAGCAGTCTACAGGGAAGAGTGGAGACCCAGTACTTC; j_gene: TRBJ2-5; d_gene: .; v_gene: TRBV7-8; abundance: once
CDR3aa: CASYPQGREEQYF; CDR3nt: TGTGCCAGCTACCCACAGGGCCGGGAGGAGCAGTACTTC; j_gene: TRBJ2-7; d_gene: .; v_gene: TRBV28; abundance: .
CDR3aa: CASGIFRAGGTEQFF; CDR3nt: TGTGCCAGCGGAATCTTCCGGGCAGGGGGCACTGAGCAGTTCTTC; j_gene: TRBJ2-1; d_gene: TRBD1; v_gene: TRBV28; abundance: .
CDR3aa: CASTDNRGYEQYF; CDR3nt: TGTGCCAGCACCGACAACAGGGGGTACGAGCAGTACTTC; j_gene: TRBJ2-7; d_gene: TRBD1; v_gene: TRBV6-6; abundance: .
CDR3aa: CSATEDRRSGNTIYF; CDR3nt: TGCAGTGCTACCGAGGACAGGCGGTCTGGAAACACCATATATTTT; j_gene: TRBJ1-3; d_gene: TRBD1; v_gene: TRBV20-1; abundance: few
CDR3aa: CDSSLVAGASTDTQYF; CDR3nt: TGCGACAGCAGCTTGGTGGCAGGGGCAAGCACAGATACGCAGTATTTT; j_gene: TRBJ2-3; d_gene: .; v_gene: TRBV5-1; abundance: .
CDR3aa: CASRGASSSYEQYF; CDR3nt: TGTGCCAGCAGGGGGGCTAGCAGCTCCTACGAGCAGTACTTC; j_gene: TRBJ2-7; d_gene: .; v_gene: TRBV6-6; abundance: .
CDR3aa: CASSIGTGYNEQFF; CDR3nt: TGTGCCAGCAGTATCGGGACAGGGTACAATGAGCAGTTCTTC; j_gene: TRBJ2-1; d_gene: TRBD1; v_gene: TRBV12-3/TRBV12-4; abundance: once